This TCR beta chain was recovered during a study of cytomegalovirus exposure and HLA in healthy donors. At the level of the study: It was reported in a later analysis that the same platform had been used for the 100 to 150 validation repertoires as for the approximately 670 first-cohort repertoires.

This CDR3 is built from 15 residues. Germline CDR1 is MNHEY and CDR2 is SMNVEV (reference sequence). Trimming pared 5 bases from V and 9 bases from J, leaving 20 bases between. Produced via immunoSEQ multiplex PCR; TCRdb's table is partial and in-frame only. The sample lists some 110,000 clones; approximately 91% were seen once. The sequencing sample was made of PBMCs. The clonotype originates from a man younger than 30 in good health and CMV-seropositive. J is TRBJ2-1 and V is TRBV27, with D possibly TRBD1 on 6 matching bases. As DNA, the CDR3 is TGTGCCAGCAGTGACCGACAGGAAGTATTCGGTGAGCAGTTCTTC. Its protein is CASSDRQEVFGEQFF.